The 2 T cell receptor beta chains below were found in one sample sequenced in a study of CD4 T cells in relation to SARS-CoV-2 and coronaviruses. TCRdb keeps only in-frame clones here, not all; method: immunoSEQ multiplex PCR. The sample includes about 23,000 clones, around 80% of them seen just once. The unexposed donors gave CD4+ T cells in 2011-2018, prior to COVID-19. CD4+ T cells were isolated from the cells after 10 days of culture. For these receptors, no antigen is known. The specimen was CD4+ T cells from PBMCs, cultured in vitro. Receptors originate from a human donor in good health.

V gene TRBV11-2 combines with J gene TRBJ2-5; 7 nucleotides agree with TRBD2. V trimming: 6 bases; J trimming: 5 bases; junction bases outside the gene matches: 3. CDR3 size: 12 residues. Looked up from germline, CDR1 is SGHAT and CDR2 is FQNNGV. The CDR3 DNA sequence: TGTGCCAGCAGGAGCGGGACCGAGACCCAGTACTTC. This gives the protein CASRSGTETQYF.

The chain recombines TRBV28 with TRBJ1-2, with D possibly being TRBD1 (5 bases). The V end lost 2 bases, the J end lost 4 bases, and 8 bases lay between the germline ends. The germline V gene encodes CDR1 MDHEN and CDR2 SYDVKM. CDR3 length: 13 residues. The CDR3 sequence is CASSLQGSYGYTF. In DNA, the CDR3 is TGTGCCAGCAGTTTACAGGGCTCCTATGGCTACACCTTC.